This T cell receptor beta chain was sequenced in a study of radiation and T cells in renal cell carcinoma. Study-wide results and caveats: Irradiated tumors held more dominant CDR3 motifs than control tumors.

The CDR3 has 13 residues. With V trimmed by 3 bases and J by 6 bases, 0 bases remained unmatched. Germline CDR1 SGDLS, CDR2 YYNGEE. Treatment here: treatment-naive control, cytoreductive nephrectomy. Points on this clone: Its antigen is as yet unknown.

The repertoire was sequenced with immunoSEQ multiplex PCR; TCRdb's copy has only in-frame clones and lacks some. The data show 8,000 to 8,500 clones, roughly 68% seen once. The chain links TRBV9 to TRBJ2-2; 9 bases line up with TRBD1. The TCR comes from a man in his fifties or sixties with renal cell carcinoma. Sample: tumor tissue, taken from a patient whose treatment was nephrectomy without radiotherapy. The CDR3 DNA follows: TGTGCCAGCAGCGGACAGGGGGCCGGGGAGCTGTTTTTT. Encoded protein: CASSGQGAGELFF.